This TCR beta chain was identified in a study of control samples from healthy donors and cancer patients. The repertoire was sequenced with immunoSEQ multiplex PCR; TCRdb's copy has only in-frame clones and lacks some. Of approximately 69,000 clones detected, roughly 87% appear once; the ten largest clones hold roughly 6%. V dropped 0 bases and J dropped 0 bases, with 17 bases sitting between them. Germline CDR1 is LGHNT and CDR2 is FRNRAP. The length of the CDR3 is 18 residues. The count of this clone is one. The chain recombines TRBV12-5 with TRBJ1-2, with a weak D call TRBD1 (6 bases). This TCR was recovered from a man aged 55 to 70 with colorectal cancer. Material: PBMCs. The CDR3 bases are TGTGCTAGTGGTTTGGTAGCTCTCCGGGACACAGCTAACTATGGCTACACCTTC. It translates to CASGLVALRDTANYGYTF.